Reported below is one TCR beta chain. This table comes from immunoSEQ multiplex PCR, and its TCRdb copy is limited to in-frame clones, with some not included. The table lists approximately 140,000 clones, less than 90% of them singletons. The record originates from a study of blood T cell repertoires in COVID-19. The sequenced sample was PBMCs or T cells enriched from blood (not recorded which). This clonotype originated in a woman aged 45-65 years who had been exposed to COVID-19.

The DNA for the CDR3 is TGTGCCACCAAAGCACTGTCATTAGCTAACTATGGCTACACCTTC. It encodes CATKALSLANYGYTF. The chain links TRBV10-3 to TRBJ1-2; the D is unclear. CDR1 is ENHRY, CDR2 SYGVKD, per germline. V was shortened by 10 bases and J by 0 bases, with 18 bases between the two germline ends. The CDR3 runs to 15 residues.